These 2 T cell receptor beta chains share one sample of origin, sequenced in a study of cytomegalovirus exposure and HLA in healthy donors. Only in-frame clones appear in the TCRdb table, and some are missing; sequencing was by immunoSEQ multiplex PCR. Of 120,000 or so clones in the sample, approximately 91% are singletons; the top ten hold 1.4% to 1.5%. Sequenced input: PBMCs. Every receptor here comes from a man aged 30 to 39 in good health and CMV-seronegative.

The chain links TRBV7-9 to TRBJ2-5, with TRBD1 as a possible D gene (6 bases). Germline V gene lookup returns CDR1 SEHNR and CDR2 FQNEAQ (reference sequence). The CDR3 runs to 14 residues. V lost 5 bases and J 3 bases, leaving 13 bases between the germline ends. The CDR3 protein is CASSRTADKETQYF. In DNA form, the CDR3 reads TGTGCCAGCAGCAGGACAGCAGATAAAGAGACCCAGTACTTC.

This clone was detected only a few times. The V gene is TRBV30, the J gene TRBJ1-1; D gene unclear. CDR1 is GTSNPN and CDR2 is SVGIG in the germline V gene (reference sequence). Trimming cost V 0 bases and J 3 bases, with 11 bases left between them. The CDR3 totals 14 residues. CDR3 region: CAWSVRRGDTEAFF. CDR3 DNA: TGTGCCTGGAGTGTACGACGGGGTGACACTGAAGCTTTCTTT.